This T cell receptor (beta chain) was captured by sequencing in a study of CD8 T cells in ankylosing spondylitis. Regarding this clonotype: Its antigen is unknown.

The CDR3 loop spans 15 amino acids. Germline CDR1 reads SEHNR; CDR2 reads FQNEAQ (reference sequence). The junction had 4 bases not matched to a gene; V was cut back by 5 bases and J by 0 bases. General study points: Earlier reports found some motif variants in synovial fluid and blood in reactive arthritis. Clones tied to disease were said to be significantly enriched in matched ankylosing spondylitis synovial fluid. The disease-linked clones had a CD8+ phenotype and low blood frequencies. Ankylosing spondylitis blood appeared to be characterized by a TCR beta motif of 8 or 9 highly homologous variants.

Scientists made TCR beta libraries using quantitative 5'-RACE with molecular barcodes. TCRdb used MiXCR to reprocess the 5' RACE reads, holding one entry per CDR3 protein. The table records fewer than 400,000 distinct CDR3 sequences, approximately 20% of them present only once. The sequenced material came from blood, either unsorted or a sorted T cell fraction (not recorded which). This receptor was identified in a male donor with ankylosing spondylitis. The chain has TRBV7-9 and TRBJ1-5, with TRBD1 matching over 7 bases. The CDR3 spells CASSLGTVSNQPQHF. In DNA, the CDR3 is TGTGCCAGCAGCCTGGGGACAGTTAGCAATCAGCCCCAGCATTTT. The entire variable domain, with the rest obtained from reference TRBV7-9 and TRBJ1-5, is as follows: DTGVSQNPRHKITKRGQNVTFRCDPISEHNRLYWYRQTLGQGPEFLTYFQNEAQLEKSRLLSDRFSAERPKGSFSTLEIQRTEQGDSAMYLCASSLGTVSNQPQHFGDGTRLSIL.